The 25 T cell receptor beta chains listed next were all sequenced from one sample in a study of T cells in Graves' hyperthyroidism and ophthalmopathy. TCR beta CDR3 sequences were amplified from RNA transcripts. RT-PCR in the first round (using the HTBI primer set) targeted the TCR CDR3. In TCRdb, the multiplex PCR reads were re-called with MiXCR into one record per CDR3 protein. The sample includes approximately 520,000 distinct CDR3 sequences, around 22% of them seen just once. Sequencing was carried out using blood. These receptors were collected from a woman younger than 45 with Graves' ophthalmopathy.

The chain is built from TRBV12-3 or TRBV12-4 and TRBJ1-2, with D perhaps matching TRBD1 (6 bases). Trimming stripped 6 bases from V and 8 bases from J, with 16 bases between. The CDR3 is 13 amino acids. The CDR3 DNA follows: TGTGCCAGCAGGTTGGCAGGGGTTAGCGGCTACACCTTC. Translating gives CASRLAGVSGYTF.

This clonotype was observed many times. CDR3 protein: CASSIQGPGTEAFF. CDR3 bases: TGTGCCAGTAGTATTCAGGGGCCAGGCACTGAAGCTTTCTTT. The chain uses TRBV19 and TRBJ1-1, with D possibly matching TRBD1 (6 bases). The CDR3 sequence is 14 residues long. CDR1 is LNHDA and CDR2 is SQIVND in the germline V gene (reference sequence). Deletions cut 3 bases from V and 4 bases from J, with 12 bases between.

This clonotype came up many times. The chain joins TRBV6-2 or TRBV6-3 to TRBJ2-2; no clear D gene. V shed 4 bases and J shed 6 bases, with 15 bases lying between them. Germline-derived CDR1 and CDR2 are MNHEY and SVGEGT. The CDR3 runs to 15 residues. Here the CDR3 reads CASSSPMVPAGELFF. The DNA for the CDR3 is TGTGCCAGCAGTTCCCCCATGGTTCCTGCCGGGGAGCTGTTTTTT.

This clonotype came up a few times. The V and J genes are TRBV28 and TRBJ1-1; D is undetermined. V was clipped by 1 base and J by 5 bases, with 11 bases between them. Looked up from germline, CDR1 is MDHEN and CDR2 is SYDVKM. CDR3 size: 14 residues. This CDR3 is CASSLLTGGTEAFF. The CDR3 nucleotides read TGTGCCAGCAGTTTATTGACGGGTGGTACTGAAGCTTTCTTT.

This clonotype was detected ten times or more. The rearrangement joins TRBV18 to TRBJ1-5, with TRBD1 matching over 7 bases. After removal of 3 bases from V and 3 bases from J, the junction contained 5 bases not matched to a gene. Germline CDR1 reads KGHSH; CDR2 reads LQKENI. The length of the CDR3 is 15 residues. The CDR3 DNA follows: TGTGCCAGCTCACCTGGACAGGTCAACAATCAGCCCCAGCATTTT. Its protein is CASSPGQVNNQPQHF.

This clonotype was picked up many times. V gene TRBV11-2 combines with J gene TRBJ1-2; no clear D gene. Germline CDR1 is SGHAT and CDR2 is FQNNGV. CDR3 length: 17 residues. The V end lost 5 bases, the J end lost 3 bases, and 22 bases lay between the germline ends. CDR3 residues: CASSRRYPVPGDYGYTF. The CDR3 DNA reads TGTGCCAGCAGCCGAAGGTATCCGGTCCCCGGGGACTATGGCTACACCTTC.

This clonotype was observed many times. V usage is TRBV6-4 and J usage is TRBJ1-1; D is perhaps TRBD1 (5 bases). This CDR3 region has 12 residues. Germline-derived CDR1 and CDR2 are MRHNA and SNTAGT. Trimming stripped 10 bases from V and 1 base from J, with 10 bases between. CDR3 nucleotide sequence: TGTGCCACTGGGGGTGAGAACACTGAAGCTTTCTTT. This sequence encodes CATGGENTEAFF.

The chain combines TRBV5-1 with TRBJ1-2; the match to TRBD1 covers 9 bases. With 3 bases clipped from V and 14 bases from J, the junction kept 8 bases outside the gene matches. The V gene's germline CDR1 is SGHRS and CDR2 YFSETQ. The CDR3 sequence is 12 residues long. CDR3 sequence: CASSSDRGADTF. Written as DNA, the CDR3 is TGCGCCAGCAGCTCAGACAGGGGGGCCGATACCTTC.

This clonotype was seen ten or more times. V is TRBV30 and J is TRBJ2-5, with TRBD1 as a possible D gene (6 bases). V was shortened by 0 bases and J by 2 bases, with 13 bases between the two germline ends. The germline CDR1 and CDR2 sequences are GTSNPN and SVGIG (reference sequence). The CDR3 runs to 15 residues. The CDR3 loop reads CAWSVPRTAQETQYF. The CDR3 nucleotides are TGTGCCTGGAGTGTACCCCGGACAGCGCAAGAGACCCAGTACTTC.

This clonotype was seen only a few times. The chain joins TRBV6-1 to TRBJ2-5, with D maybe TRBD1 (6 bases). The CDR3 contains 13 residues. CDR1 is MNHNS, CDR2 SASEGT, per germline. Trimming stripped 8 bases from V and 2 bases from J, with 12 bases between. The CDR3 protein is CASAAGEQETQYF. Here the CDR3 DNA reads TGTGCCAGCGCGGCAGGGGAGCAAGAGACCCAGTACTTC.

This clonotype was recorded many times. The gene calls are TRBV6-1 and TRBJ1-5, with D uncertain. The germline CDR1 and CDR2 sequences are MNHNS and SASEGT. The V end lost 8 bases, the J end lost 1 base, and 9 bases lay between the germline ends. This CDR3 has 13 amino acids. The CDR3 sequence is CASRPLSNQPQHF. The DNA for the CDR3 is TGTGCCAGCCGGCCCCTAAGCAATCAGCCCCAGCATTTT.

This clonotype was counted ten times or more. The V call is TRBV5-1, the J call TRBJ2-2, with 9 nucleotides matching TRBD1. CDR1 is SGHRS, CDR2 YFSETQ, per germline. The CDR3 has 17 residues. Germline trimming cut 1 base from V and 5 bases from J; bases unmatched to any gene: 9. The CDR3 protein is CASSLSGTGLTTGELFF. Written as DNA, the CDR3 is TGCGCCAGCAGCTTGAGCGGGACAGGGCTTACGACCGGGGAGCTGTTTTTT.

Ten or more counts support this clonotype. The V gene is TRBV6-5, the J gene TRBJ2-5; possibly TRBD1 for D (6 bases). This CDR3 has 14 residues. Germline V gene data show CDR1 as MNHEY and CDR2 as SVGAGI. The germline V and J ends were trimmed by 6 bases and 2 bases, with 13 bases remaining between them. The CDR3 reads CASRTGQGQETQYF. CDR3 bases: TGTGCCAGCAGGACGGGACAAGGGCAAGAGACCCAGTACTTC.

The V and J genes are TRBV28 and TRBJ1-5; a possible D gene is TRBD1 (5 bases). V lost 5 bases and J lost 4, with 12 bases in between. CDR1 MDHEN and CDR2 SYDVKM come from the germline V gene. The CDR3 is made up of 14 amino acids. DNA of the CDR3: TGTGCCAGCAGTGTAGAAGGGGAAAATCAGCCCCAGCATTTT. Amino acids: CASSVEGENQPQHF.

The chain has TRBV12-3 or TRBV12-4 and TRBJ1-2; D is ambiguous. Between the trimmed V and J ends, which lost 2 bases and 1 base, there was a span of 14 bases. This CDR3 region has 16 residues. CDR3 loop: CASSLTEVGYNYGYTF. CDR3 in DNA: TGTGCCAGCAGTTTAACGGAAGTAGGCTATAACTATGGCTACACCTTC.

For the CDR3, the DNA is TGCAGTGCTAGAGCGGCAGGGTACTACGAGCAGTACTTC. Protein: CSARAAGYYEQYF. This sequence joins TRBV20-1 and TRBJ2-7; D is perhaps TRBD1 (5 bases). CDR1 is DFQATT and CDR2 is SNEGSKA in the germline V gene (reference sequence). The V and J ends lost 1 base and 3 bases respectively, with 10 bases between them. The CDR3 is 13 residues long.

This sequence joins TRBV11-2 and TRBJ2-5; D may correspond to TRBD1 or TRBD2 (5 bases each). CDR3 length equals 15 residues. The V and J ends lost 4 bases and 2 bases respectively, with 14 bases between them. The germline V gene has CDR1 SGHAT and CDR2 FQNNGV. The CDR3 coding sequence is TGTGCCAGCAGCTCAACCGGGACCCGGCAAGAGACCCAGTACTTC. Translating it yields CASSSTGTRQETQYF.

CDR3 loop: CASSQTDIGVGENTIYF. The DNA for the CDR3 is TGTGCCAGCAGCCAGACCGACATTGGCGTGGGGGAAAACACCATATATTTT. The chain combines TRBV11-1 with TRBJ1-3; possible D gene TRBD1, 5 bases. The length of the CDR3 is 17 residues. Trimming stripped 5 bases from V and 6 bases from J, with 23 bases between. Germline V gene sequence: CDR1 SGHAT, CDR2 FQDESV (reference sequence).

Ten or more counts support this clonotype. The rearrangement joins TRBV14 to TRBJ2-7, with D hard to call. Germline V CDR1 and CDR2: SGHDN, FVKESK. The V end lost 3 bases, the J end lost 3 bases, and 12 bases lay between the germline ends. The CDR3 is made up of 14 amino acids. The CDR3: CASSQSPANYEQYF. The CDR3 coding sequence is TGTGCCAGCAGCCAGTCCCCTGCCAACTACGAGCAGTACTTC.

At least ten counts were recorded for this clonotype. The rearrangement links TRBV29-1 to TRBJ2-2; no reliable D call. V was trimmed by 4 bases and J by 0 bases, leaving 12 bases between them. The V gene's germline CDR1 is SQVTM and CDR2 ANQGSEA. The CDR3 has 15 residues. The CDR3 loop is CSVVSATSNTGELFF. CDR3 sequence (DNA): TGCAGCGTTGTATCTGCAACTTCGAACACCGGGGAGCTGTTTTTT.

This clonotype was recorded many times. The J gene is TRBJ2-7, the V gene TRBV20-1; 7 bases are shared with TRBD2. Germline V gene sequence: CDR1 DFQATT, CDR2 SNEGSKA (reference sequence). Trimming cost V 0 bases and J 3 bases; bases outside gene matches: 11. The CDR3 has 16 residues. The CDR3 here is CSAREAGASPNYEQYF. CDR3 DNA: TGCAGTGCTAGAGAGGCGGGAGCAAGTCCGAACTACGAGCAGTACTTC.

The V gene is TRBV15, the J gene TRBJ1-2, with D hard to call. The germline V and J ends were trimmed by 0 bases and 7 bases, with 24 bases remaining between them. The CDR3 consists of 18 residues. Per germline, CDR1 LNHNV and CDR2 YYDKDF (reference sequence). The CDR3 is CATSREVGKTLPQSGYTF. DNA of the CDR3: TGTGCCACCAGCAGAGAGGTCGGAAAAACCTTGCCCCAGAGTGGCTACACCTTC.

This clonotype was counted many times. The genes are TRBV7-9 and TRBJ1-5, with D unclear. Trimming removed 9 bases at V and 1 base at J, with 7 bases between. Germline lookup yields CDR1 SEHNR and CDR2 FQNEAQ (reference sequence). The CDR3 covers 12 residues. The CDR3 region is CASSRSNQPQHF. The DNA of the CDR3 is TGTGCCAGTAGTAGGAGCAATCAGCCCCAGCATTTT.

This clonotype showed up many times. V gene TRBV4-1 combines with J gene TRBJ1-1; 7 bases are a match to TRBD1. The J segment lost 3 bases and the V segment lost 4 bases, leaving 14 bases of the junction unmatched. Germline V gene data show CDR1 as MGHRA and CDR2 as YSYEKL. The CDR3 has 17 amino acids. CDR3: CASSLRDSDMSHTEAFF. The CDR3 DNA follows: TGCGCCAGCAGCCTCCGGGACAGCGATATGTCCCACACTGAAGCTTTCTTT.

This clonotype showed up many times. This sequence joins TRBV4-3 and TRBJ2-7; D is unclear. CDR1 LGHNA and CDR2 YSLEER come from the germline V gene. This CDR3 region has 14 residues. Trimming cost V 3 bases and J 0 bases, with 9 bases left between them. CDR3 amino acids: CASSQGRNSYEQYF. The CDR3 DNA follows: TGCGCCAGCAGCCAGGGTCGAAACTCCTACGAGCAGTACTTC.